Below are 24 T cell receptor beta chains sequenced from a single sample in a study of cytomegalovirus exposure and HLA in healthy donors. PCR amplification relied on 60 Vbeta primers (plus 13 Jbeta primers). Assay used: immunoSEQ multiplex PCR; TCRdb lists only in-frame clones, some missing. The sample yields 90,000 to 150,000 clones, about 86% seen once. Material for sequencing was PBMCs. These receptors all stem from a woman between 40 and 55 years old in good health and CMV-seronegative.

The rearrangement links TRBV7-3 to TRBJ2-3; 7 bases agree with TRBD2. Germline V gene lookup returns CDR1 SGHTA and CDR2 FQGTGA. This CDR3 is built from 16 residues. J gave up 3 bases and V 4 bases, and 10 bases lay outside the gene matches. The CDR3 protein is CASSSQSGVVTDTQYF. In nucleotides, the CDR3 is TGTGCCAGCAGCTCACAAAGCGGGGTCGTAACAGATACGCAGTATTTT.

This clone was observed once. The chain links TRBV4-1 to TRBJ2-1; 7 bases are a match to TRBD1. CDR1 and CDR2 (germline): MGHRA, YSYEKL. The length of the CDR3 is 14 residues. V was clipped by 1 base and J by 6 bases; unmatched bases: 3. The DNA for the CDR3 is TGCGCCAGCAGCCAAGCGGGACAGTCCAATGAGCAGTTCTTC. This gives the protein CASSQAGQSNEQFF.

The DNA for the CDR3 is TGTGCCAGCAGTCAAGGGGGACCCACCGGGGAGCTGTTTTTT. Encoded protein: CASSQGGPTGELFF. The chain joins TRBV6-5 to TRBJ2-2; D might be TRBD1 (6 bases). V was cut by 5 bases and J by 4 bases, with 11 bases left in between. The CDR3 contains 14 residues. Per germline, CDR1 MNHEY and CDR2 SVGAGI.

The chain employs TRBV2 and TRBJ1-1; 8 nucleotides align to TRBD1. The CDR3 has 18 residues. Per the germline V gene, CDR1 is SNHLY and CDR2 is FYNNEI. Germline trimming cut 6 bases from V and 4 bases from J; bases unmatched to any gene: 19. CDR3 protein: CASRERNRGVKRITEAFF. The CDR3 DNA is TGTGCCAGCAGGGAGAGGAACAGGGGGGTGAAGCGGATCACTGAAGCTTTCTTT. The full variable domain, with the rest looked up from reference TRBV2 and TRBJ1-1, is EPEVTQTPSHQVTQMGQEVILRCVPISNHLYFYWYRQILGQKVEFLVSFYNNEISEKSEIFDDQFSVERPDGSNFTLKIRSTKLEDSAMYFCASRERNRGVKRITEAFFGQGTRLTVV.

This chain connects TRBV6-6 to TRBJ1-4, with no clear D. Looked up from germline, CDR1 is MNHNY and CDR2 is SVGAGI (reference sequence). The CDR3 is made up of 13 amino acids. V was cut by 0 bases and J by 7 bases, with 6 bases left in between. The CDR3 is CASSYSAGEKLFF. CDR3 sequence (DNA): TGTGCCAGCAGTTACTCAGCAGGTGAAAAACTGTTTTTT.

The chain combines TRBV6-5 with TRBJ2-5; D gene uncertain. The CDR3 covers 13 residues. Germline CDR1 is MNHEY and CDR2 is SVGAGI. Between the trimmed V and J ends, which lost 2 bases and 4 bases, there was a span of 8 bases. The CDR3 reads CASSYAYGETQYF. The CDR3 DNA is TGTGCCAGCAGTTACGCCTACGGAGAGACCCAGTACTTC.

The V call is TRBV6-4, the J call TRBJ2-3, with 7 nucleotides matching TRBD1. Germline lookup yields CDR1 MRHNA and CDR2 SNTAGT. This CDR3 has 15 amino acids. The V and J ends lost 2 bases and 2 bases, in that order; junction bases with no gene match: 4. CDR3 protein: CASSDPGTDTDTQYF. In DNA form, the CDR3 reads TGTGCCAGCAGTGACCCCGGGACAGACACAGATACGCAGTATTTT.

This clone was seen more than once but under ten times. The V and J genes are TRBV7-2 and TRBJ2-7, with a tentative D call TRBD1 (6 bases). Trimming stripped 5 bases from V and 5 bases from J, with 16 bases between. Germline V lookup: CDR1 SGHTA, CDR2 FQGNSA. CDR3 length: 14 amino acids. CDR3 sequence (DNA): TGTGCCAGCAGCGTCACAGGGCCGGGTGACGAGCAGTACTTC. This codes for CASSVTGPGDEQYF.

The chain is built from TRBV28 and TRBJ1-3; TRBD1 might be the D (5 bases). CDR1 is MDHEN, CDR2 SYDVKM, per germline. V lost 7 bases and J lost 4, with 11 bases in between. The CDR3 runs to 13 residues. DNA of the CDR3: TGTGCCAGCAACGGGGGTTCGGGAAACACCATATATTTT. Translating it yields CASNGGSGNTIYF.

This sequence joins TRBV28 and TRBJ1-6; 7 bases align to TRBD1. This CDR3 is built from 15 residues. The J segment lost 10 bases and the V segment lost 4 bases, leaving 10 bases of the junction unmatched. CDR1 and CDR2 from the germline V gene are MDHEN and SYDVKM. The CDR3 here is CASSSYRGPGSPLHF. CDR3 sequence (DNA): TGTGCCAGCAGTTCCTACAGGGGACCAGGGTCACCCCTCCACTTT. The full variable domain, completed using reference TRBV28 and TRBJ1-6, is DVKVTQSSRYLVKRTGEKVFLECVQDMDHENMFWYRQDPGLGLRLIYFSYDVKMKEKGDIPEGYSVSREKKERFSLILESASTNQTSMYLCASSSYRGPGSPLHFGNGTRLTVT.

V is TRBV5-1 and J is TRBJ2-3; D unresolved. From germline, CDR1 is SGHRS and CDR2 YFSETQ. With 5 bases removed from V and 6 bases from J, the gap between germline ends came to 13 bases. This CDR3 comprises 13 residues. The CDR3 is CASSKQDWDTQYF. The CDR3 nucleotides are TGCGCCAGCAGTAAGCAGGATTGGGATACGCAGTATTTT.

V is TRBV15 and J is TRBJ1-1; D call uncertain. The CDR3 length is 14 residues. The germline CDR1 and CDR2 sequences are LNHNV and YYDKDF (reference sequence). Trimming took 0 bases from V and 3 from J, leaving 8 bases between them. The CDR3 loop reads CATSREWRDTEAFF. In DNA form, the CDR3 reads TGTGCCACCAGCAGAGAGTGGCGGGACACTGAAGCTTTCTTT.

This chain connects TRBV28 to TRBJ2-2, with D maybe TRBD2 (5 bases). V dropped 5 bases and J dropped 6 bases, with 13 bases sitting between them. Germline V lookup: CDR1 MDHEN, CDR2 SYDVKM. This CDR3 contains 14 residues. The CDR3 DNA reads TGTGCCAGCAGTACCCGGCCACTAGCCGGGGAGCTGTTTTTT. Its translation: CASSTRPLAGELFF. Supplemented by reference TRBV28 and TRBJ2-2, the full variable domain reads DVKVTQSSRYLVKRTGEKVFLECVQDMDHENMFWYRQDPGLGLRLIYFSYDVKMKEKGDIPEGYSVSREKKERFSLILESASTNQTSMYLCASSTRPLAGELFFGEGSRLTVL.

CDR3 loop: CASRLSSGGPMDTQYF. CDR3 in DNA: TGCGCCAGCAGGCTTTCTAGCGGGGGGCCCATGGATACGCAGTATTTT. This chain links TRBV5-1 with TRBJ2-3, with 11 bases identical to TRBD2. The V segment lost 5 bases and the J segment 6 bases; nucleotides outside the gene matches: 11. Germline V lookup: CDR1 SGHRS, CDR2 YFSETQ. This CDR3 region has 16 residues. Complete variable domain (other parts from reference TRBV5-1 and TRBJ2-3): KAGVTQTPRYLIKTRGQQVTLSCSPISGHRSVSWYQQTPGQGLQFLFEYFSETQRNKGNFPGRFSGRQFSNSRSEMNVSTLELGDSALYLCASRLSSGGPMDTQYFGPGTRLTVL.

The rearrangement uses TRBV13 and TRBJ1-4; D may be TRBD1 (5 bases). The V and J ends lost 0 bases and 7 bases respectively, with 9 bases between them. The CDR3 extends over 14 amino acids. Per the germline V gene, CDR1 is PRHDT and CDR2 is FYEKMQ (reference sequence). DNA for the CDR3: TGTGCCAGCAGCTTAGGGGGACTGGGTGAAAAACTGTTTTTT. It codes for CASSLGGLGEKLFF.

The gene calls are TRBV9 and TRBJ1-1, with 7 bases matching TRBD1. Germline-derived CDR1 and CDR2 are SGDLS and YYNGEE. The V segment lost 3 bases and the J segment 2 bases; nucleotides outside the gene matches: 4. This CDR3 is built from 14 residues. CDR3 nucleotide sequence: TGTGCCAGCAGCGCGACAGGGAGTAACACTGAAGCTTTCTTT. Protein sequence: CASSATGSNTEAFF.

V is TRBV6-6 and J is TRBJ2-3; TRBD1 agrees at 9 bases. The J segment lost 3 bases and the V segment lost 6 bases, leaving 4 bases of the junction unmatched. The CDR3 sequence is 14 residues long. Per the germline V gene, CDR1 is MNHNY and CDR2 is SVGAGI (reference sequence). CDR3 nucleotide sequence: TGTGCCAGCAGCTGGGACAGGGTGACAGATACGCAGTATTTT. It yields the protein CASSWDRVTDTQYF.

This clone was counted a single time. The J gene is TRBJ1-2, the V gene TRBV7-5; TRBD1 is the table's D call, not checked against the DNA. TRBV7-5 is reported as a pseudogene. CDR3 length equals 14 residues. The DNA for the CDR3 is TGTGCCAGAAGATCTAGACTCAGGGACTATGGCTACACCTTC. This gives the protein CARRSRLRDYGYTF.

The CDR3 reads CSVERQRGRTGNEQFF. The DNA of the CDR3 is TGCAGCGTTGAAAGGCAGAGGGGCCGTACAGGGAATGAGCAGTTCTTC. The chain recombines TRBV29-1 with TRBJ2-1; a weak D match, TRBD1 (6 bases). Germline V lookup: CDR1 SQVTM, CDR2 ANQGSEA. The CDR3 covers 16 residues. V was shortened by 2 bases and J by 7 bases, with 21 bases between the two germline ends.

The chain carries TRBV9 and TRBJ1-5; 7 nucleotides align to TRBD1. Germline CDR1 and CDR2: SGDLS and YYNGEE. Trimming took 0 bases from V and 4 from J; bases not matched to a gene: 4. The CDR3 has 15 amino acids. The CDR3, as DNA: TGTGCCAGCAGCGTAGCAGGACAGGAGAATCAGCCCCAGCATTTT. Its translation is CASSVAGQENQPQHF.

The chain has TRBV7-9 and TRBJ2-3; TRBD2 matches at 8 bases. Trimming cost V 6 bases and J 7 bases; bases outside gene matches: 12. Germline loops: CDR1 SEHNR, CDR2 FQNEAQ (reference sequence). The CDR3 is 15 residues long. The CDR3 DNA reads as TGTGCCAGCAGTCCGGGAGGGGGGGGCGCTTATACGCAGTATTTT. Its translation is CASSPGGGGAYTQYF.

V is TRBV19 and J is TRBJ2-3, with 8 bases aligning to TRBD1. The CDR3 sequence is 15 residues long. CDR1 and CDR2 (germline): LNHDA, SQIVND (reference sequence). Unmatched junction bases numbered 6, after V lost 5 bases and J lost 2 bases. DNA for the CDR3: TGTGCCAGTAGTGCCAGGGGGCCTTCCACAGATACGCAGTATTTT. This sequence encodes CASSARGPSTDTQYF.

The chain employs TRBV7-9 and TRBJ2-3; 12 bases fit TRBD2. The CDR3 loop spans 17 amino acids. With 4 bases clipped from V and 1 base from J, the junction kept 6 bases outside the gene matches. The V gene's germline CDR1 is SEHNR and CDR2 FQNEAQ (reference sequence). The CDR3 protein is CASSSGLAGRRTDTQYF. The DNA for the CDR3 is TGTGCCAGCAGCTCCGGACTAGCGGGGCGACGCACAGATACGCAGTATTTT.

The chain joins TRBV29-1 to TRBJ2-1, with 12 bases lining up with TRBD2. Germline CDR1 SQVTM, CDR2 ANQGSEA. The CDR3 is 14 amino acids. The trim removed 1 base at V and 6 bases at J, leaving 1 base unmatched. CDR3 loop: CSVEGTSGANEQFF. CDR3 DNA sequence: TGCAGCGTTGAAGGGACTAGCGGGGCCAATGAGCAGTTCTTC.